Listed below are T cell receptor beta chains from one sample, sequenced in a study of T cells in Graves' hyperthyroidism and ophthalmopathy. Each CDR3 protein gets one entry after TCRdb re-called the multiplex PCR reads with MiXCR. The sample lists some 340,000 distinct CDR3 sequences, about 13% seen once, with 34% in the top ten. Sequencing was performed on blood. The receptors come from a woman in her thirties or forties with Graves' ophthalmopathy. The CDR3 runs from the conserved cysteine through the conserved F or W. D genes are given only for firm matches. Expanded clones get a size class; other rows say once, few or many, or leave the size out.

clone_size	d_call	v_call	j_call	cdr3_nt	cdr3_aa
-	TRBD2	TRBV19	TRBJ2-5	TGTGCCAGTAGTCCTCGACTAGCGTCCCAAGAGACCCAGTACTTC	CASSPRLASQETQYF
many	TRBD2	TRBV27	TRBJ2-1	TGTGCCAGCAGTTTAGCCGGTAGCGGGGGCCGGGGGAATGAGCAGTTCTTC	CASSLAGSGGRGNEQFF
many	-	TRBV28	TRBJ2-1	TGTGCCAGCAGTTTCCCGACTCCAGCTGATGAGCAGTTCTTC	CASSFPTPADEQFF
few	-	TRBV13	TRBJ2-3	TGTGCCAGCAAAAGGCCCGGGGGCACAGATACGCAGTATTTT	CASKRPGGTDTQYF
many	TRBD1	TRBV7-7	TRBJ2-7	TGTGCTAGCAGCAAGGGTCCAGGGGGTATCTACGAGCAGTACTTC	CASSKGPGGIYEQYF
many	-	TRBV11-2	TRBJ1-1	TGTGCCAGCAGCTTAGGGAGCGGGGGAACGGCTTTCTTT	CASSLGSGGTAFF
many	TRBD1	TRBV10-3	TRBJ2-1	TGTGCCGCGGGACAGGGGGCCTACAATGAGCAGTTCTTC	CAAGQGAYNEQFF
many	TRBD1	TRBV24-1	TRBJ2-3	TGTGCCACCTCTAACAGGGGTAGACGACGAGATACGCAGTATTTT	CATSNRGRRRDTQYF
many	TRBD1	TRBV28	TRBJ2-7	TGTGCCAGCAGTTTACTGTTCGGGACAGGATCCTACGAGCAGTACTTC	CASSLLFGTGSYEQYF
-	-	TRBV27	TRBJ2-6	TGTGCCAGCAGTCCCACCAGGGGTTCTGGGGCCAACGTCCTGACTTTC	CASSPTRGSGANVLTF
many	-	TRBV15	TRBJ1-2	TGTGCCACCAGCAGAGATCGTGTTTCGAAATACTATGGCTACACCTTC	CATSRDRVSKYYGYTF
many	TRBD1	TRBV12-3/TRBV12-4	TRBJ2-2	TGTGCCAGTAACCGAGGGGGGACAGGGGGTGGTACCGGGGAGCTGTTTTTT	CASNRGGTGGGTGELFF
once	TRBD1	TRBV11-2	TRBJ2-2	TGTGCCAGCAGCCTTCAGCAGGGGGCCGCCGGGGAGCTGCTTTTT	CASSLQQGAAGELLF
-	TRBD2	TRBV12-5	TRBJ2-7	TGTGCTAGTGGGATATTGGGACTAGCGCTGAGAGAATCCTACGAGCAGTACTTC	CASGILGLALRESYEQYF
-	TRBD2	TRBV5-4	TRBJ2-3	TGTGCCTCGAGGGGCGGGGGGCGCACAGATACGCAGTATTTT	CASRGGGRTDTQYF
many	TRBD1	TRBV28	TRBJ1-1	TGTGCCAGCAGTTCCCCGACAGGGGCATCGAACACTGAAGCTTTCTTT	CASSSPTGASNTEAFF
many	-	TRBV11-2	TRBJ2-1	TGTGCCAGCAGCCCCCGGATGCGGGACAATGAGCAGTTCTTC	CASSPRMRDNEQFF
many	-	TRBV28	TRBJ1-5	TGTGCCAGCAGACGCTTGGGGGTTGGTCAGCCCCAGCATTTT	CASRRLGVGQPQHF
-	-	TRBV10-2	TRBJ1-5	TGCGCCAGCAGGGAGGGGCTGGGGCAACCGGAAGGTCAGCCCCAGCATTTT	CASREGLGQPEGQPQHF
many	-	TRBV25-1	TRBJ1-4	TGTGCCAGCAGTGATCTAAAACCGAATGAAAAACTGTTTTTT	CASSDLKPNEKLFF
-	-	TRBV7-9	TRBJ1-6	TGTGCCAGCAGCTTAGATGGGAGGAACTATTCACCCCTCCACTTT	CASSLDGRNYSPLHF
many	-	TRBV20-1	TRBJ2-5	TGCAGTGCTCCGATGGGCGGTGAAGAGACCCAGTACTTC	CSAPMGGEETQYF
many	-	TRBV12-3/TRBV12-4	TRBJ1-1	TGTGCCAGCAGTTTTGGCAGACAGAACACTGAAGCTTTCTTT	CASSFGRQNTEAFF
many	-	TRBV11-3	TRBJ1-1	TGTGCCAGCAGCTTAGGGGGAATGGGGGCTGAAGCTTTCTTT	CASSLGGMGAEAFF
many	-	TRBV20-1	TRBJ2-7	TGCAGTGCTCAGCGTATGGGGGGCCCCCGCTACGAGCAGTACTTC	CSAQRMGGPRYEQYF
many	-	TRBV12-3/TRBV12-4	TRBJ2-1	TGTGCCAGCAGTTCCCTATTAGGATATGAGCAGTTCTTC	CASSSLLGYEQFF
-	-	TRBV7-9	TRBJ2-7	TGTGCCAGCAGCCGAAGCGCGAATTCCTACGAGCAGTACTTC	CASSRSANSYEQYF
many	-	TRBV7-8	TRBJ2-1	TGTGCCAGCAGCTTAGGGTGGGGGGTTGGAAATGAGCAGTTCTTC	CASSLGWGVGNEQFF
-	-	TRBV7-9	TRBJ2-7	TGTGCCAGCAGCTTATTGCCTAGCGTGAGCTCCTACGAGCAGTACTTC	CASSLLPSVSSYEQYF
-	TRBD1	TRBV5-8	TRBJ2-7	TGTGCCAGCAGCTTGGAGGGGACAGTCATCCACGAGCAGTACTTC	CASSLEGTVIHEQYF
many	-	TRBV12-3/TRBV12-4	TRBJ1-6	TGTGCCAGCCGGCAGGAGGGGGGTTCACCCCTCCACTTT	CASRQEGGSPLHF
many	TRBD2	TRBV9	TRBJ2-7	TGTGCCAGCAGCGTGGGGGGGACGGCAACCTACGAGCAGTACTTC	CASSVGGTATYEQYF
-	-	TRBV24-1	TRBJ1-5	TGTGCCATCACTCAGGGCCCCGATCAGCCCCAGCATTTT	CAITQGPDQPQHF
few	-	TRBV5-1	TRBJ2-1	TGCGCCAGCAGCTTGGGTGGGACCCTCTCCTACAATGAGCAGTTCTTC	CASSLGGTLSYNEQFF
few	-	TRBV30	TRBJ1-5	TGTGCCTGGAGTGGGGACAACAATCAGCCCCAGCATTTT	CAWSGDNNQPQHF
few	-	TRBV30	TRBJ2-7	TGTGCCTGGAGTGCGGAGGGGGCGAGGGAGCAGTACTTC	CAWSAEGAREQYF
many	TRBD2	TRBV11-3	TRBJ2-5	TGTGCCAGCAGCTTAGCTGGGGGTAGCGGGGGTACGGAGACCCAGTACTTC	CASSLAGGSGGTETQYF
many	-	TRBV19	TRBJ1-2	TGTGCCACCCCCGCTGTCGATTCAACTCGTGGCTACACCTTC	CATPAVDSTRGYTF
many	-	TRBV25-1	TRBJ2-7	TGTGCCAGCAGTGAATTGGGTGGACGCGAGCAGTACTTC	CASSELGGREQYF
many	-	TRBV12-3/TRBV12-4	TRBJ2-1	TGTGCCAGCAGTTGGGTCACCTTAGGCCACAATGAGCAGTTCTTC	CASSWVTLGHNEQFF
many	TRBD1	TRBV6-1	TRBJ2-5	TGTGCCAGCACGACGACTCAGGGGGCGGTGGAGACCCAGTACTTC	CASTTTQGAVETQYF
many	TRBD1	TRBV28	TRBJ1-1	TGTGCCAGCAGCCGAGGACAGGGGAGGACTGAAGCTTTCTTT	CASSRGQGRTEAFF
-	-	TRBV28	TRBJ1-2	TGTGCCACCAAGACCGTTACATTCCGGGACACTTTTAACTATGGCTACACCTTC	CATKTVTFRDTFNYGYTF
-	TRBD2	TRBV10-1	TRBJ2-1	TGCGCCAGCAGTCGGACTAGCGGAAAGTACAATGAGCAGTTCTTC	CASSRTSGKYNEQFF
many	-	TRBV6-5	TRBJ1-1	TGTGCCAGCAGTTACTCTATTATGGGGGAAGCTTTCTTT	CASSYSIMGEAFF
many	-	TRBV14	TRBJ1-1	TGTGCCAGCAGCCCTTCGGGATGGACTGAAGCTTTCTTT	CASSPSGWTEAFF
many	-	TRBV4-1	TRBJ1-2	TGCGCCAGCAGCCAACTCCGGACTAACTTCTATGGCTACACCTTC	CASSQLRTNFYGYTF
-	-	TRBV7-9	TRBJ2-2	TGTGCCAGCAGCCCGGGACGGTCGAACACCGGGGAGCTGTTTTTT	CASSPGRSNTGELFF
few	TRBD1	TRBV20-1	TRBJ2-4	TGCAGTGTGGGACAGCTCAAAAACATTCAGTACTTC	CSVGQLKNIQYF
many	-	TRBV20-1	TRBJ2-5	TGCAGTGGCGTACGCGACTCAAAAGAGACCCAGTACTTC	CSGVRDSKETQYF
many	TRBD1	TRBV20-1	TRBJ2-5	TGCAGTGGACAGGGGGCAAGAGAGACCCAGTACTTC	CSGQGARETQYF
many	-	TRBV10-3	TRBJ1-5	TGTGCCACCTCGGGGCCCAATCAGCCCCAGCATTTT	CATSGPNQPQHF
-	-	TRBV9	TRBJ1-1	TGTGCCAGCAGCGTCTTTTCCAGACAGATCAACACTGAAGCTTTCTTT	CASSVFSRQINTEAFF